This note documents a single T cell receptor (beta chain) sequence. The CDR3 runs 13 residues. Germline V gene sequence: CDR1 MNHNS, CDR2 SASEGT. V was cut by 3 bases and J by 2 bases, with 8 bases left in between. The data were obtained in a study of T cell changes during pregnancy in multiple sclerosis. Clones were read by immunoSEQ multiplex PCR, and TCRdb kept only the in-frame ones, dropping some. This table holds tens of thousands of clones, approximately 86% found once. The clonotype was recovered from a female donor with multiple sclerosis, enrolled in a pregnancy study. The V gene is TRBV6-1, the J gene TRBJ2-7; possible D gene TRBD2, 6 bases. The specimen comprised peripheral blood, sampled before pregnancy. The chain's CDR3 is CASSDGGPYEQYF. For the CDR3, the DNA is TGTGCCAGCAGTGACGGGGGACCCTACGAGCAGTACTTC.